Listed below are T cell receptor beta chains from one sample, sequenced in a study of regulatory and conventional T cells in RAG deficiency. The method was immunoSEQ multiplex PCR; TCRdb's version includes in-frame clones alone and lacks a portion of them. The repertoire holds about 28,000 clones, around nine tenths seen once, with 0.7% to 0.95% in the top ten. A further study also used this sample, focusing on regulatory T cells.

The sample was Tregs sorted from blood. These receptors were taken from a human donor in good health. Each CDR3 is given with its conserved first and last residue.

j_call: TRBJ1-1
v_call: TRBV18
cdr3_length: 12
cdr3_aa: CASSPRDTEAFF

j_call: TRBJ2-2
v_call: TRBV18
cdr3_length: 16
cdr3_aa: CASSLQGGRNTGELFF

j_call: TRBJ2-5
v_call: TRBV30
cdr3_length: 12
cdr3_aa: CACQGVVETQYF

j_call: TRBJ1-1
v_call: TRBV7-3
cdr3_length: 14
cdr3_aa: CASSPDPRPTEAFF

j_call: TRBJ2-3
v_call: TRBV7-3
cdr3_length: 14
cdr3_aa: CASSLTGSPDTQYF

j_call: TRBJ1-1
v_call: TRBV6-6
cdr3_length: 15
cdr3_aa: CASSYSYYAGGEAFF

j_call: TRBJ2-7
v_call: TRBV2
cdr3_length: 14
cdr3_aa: CASIRPNVNNEQYF

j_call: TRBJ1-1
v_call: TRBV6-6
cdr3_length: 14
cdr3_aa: CASSYRGSDTEAFF

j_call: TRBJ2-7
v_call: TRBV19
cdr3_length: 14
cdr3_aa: CASSTSAAGMKQYF

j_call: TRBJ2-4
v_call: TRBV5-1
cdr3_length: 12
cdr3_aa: CASSPGGDIQYF

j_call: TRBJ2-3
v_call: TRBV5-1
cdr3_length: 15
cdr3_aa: CASSPGTSGVDTQYF

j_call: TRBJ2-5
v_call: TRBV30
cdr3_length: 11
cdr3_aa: CAWSWQETQYF

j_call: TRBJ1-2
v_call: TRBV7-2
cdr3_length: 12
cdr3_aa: CASSRFDYGYTF

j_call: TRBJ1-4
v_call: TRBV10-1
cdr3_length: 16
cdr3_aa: CASSDLRDPTNEKLFF

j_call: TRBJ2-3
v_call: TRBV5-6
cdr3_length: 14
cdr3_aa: CASRTSVGSNTQYF

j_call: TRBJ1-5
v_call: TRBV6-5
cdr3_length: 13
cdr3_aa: CASSYSGRQPQHF

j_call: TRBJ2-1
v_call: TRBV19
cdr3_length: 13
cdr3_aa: CASSILIGNEQFF

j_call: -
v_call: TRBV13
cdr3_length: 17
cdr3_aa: CASSPQGILAGYYEQYF

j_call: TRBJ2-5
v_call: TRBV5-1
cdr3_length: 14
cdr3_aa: CASSLAGAPRSQYF

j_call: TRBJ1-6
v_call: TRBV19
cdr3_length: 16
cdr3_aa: CASSTPGSSYNSPLHF